This entry lists 8 T cell receptor beta chains sequenced from one sample in a study of T-cell reconstitution after alpha-beta-depleted transplantation in children. For TCRbeta, the library was prepared with unique molecular identifiers. TCRdb ran MiXCR on the PCR reads and lists one entry per CDR3 protein. The table has some 200,000 distinct CDR3 sequences, under 8.5% seen once. The starting material was PBMCs, obtained before TCRalphabeta/CD19-depleted stem cell transplant. Every receptor here comes from a boy between 2 and 10 years old with acute lymphoblastic leukemia, due to receive a stem cell transplant.

The table lists this clonotype with a few counts. This chain connects TRBV25-1 to TRBJ2-2; 8 bases match TRBD2. The CDR3 covers 13 residues. CDR1 and CDR2 from the germline V gene are MGHDK and SYGVNS. The V segment lost 6 bases and the J segment 7 bases; nucleotides outside the gene matches: 4. The CDR3: CASSRGGGGELFF. The CDR3, as DNA: TGTGCCAGCAGCCGGGGGGGTGGCGGGGAGCTGTTTTTT.

V is TRBV5-6 and J is TRBJ1-2, with TRBD1 as a possible D gene (6 bases). The CDR3 sequence is 14 residues long. Germline CDR1 and CDR2: SGHDT and YYEEEE. Trimming pared 0 bases from V and 2 bases from J, leaving 8 bases between. The CDR3 protein is CASSLVTGNYGYTF. CDR3 sequence (DNA): TGTGCCAGCAGCTTGGTAACAGGGAACTATGGCTACACCTTC.

This clonotype was observed a handful of times. CDR3 DNA: TGTGCCAGCAGCTCCGGGGGTGAAGCTTTCTTT. Its protein product is CASSSGGEAFF. The V gene is TRBV7-3, the J gene TRBJ1-1; a weak D match, TRBD1 (5 bases). Germline CDR1 and CDR2: SGHTA and FQGTGA. The V and J ends lost 4 bases and 7 bases respectively, with 7 bases between them. The CDR3 covers 11 residues.

This clonotype was seen many times. The V and J genes are TRBV29-1 and TRBJ2-7, with 8 bases fitting TRBD1. CDR1 is SQVTM and CDR2 is ANQGSEA in the germline V gene. V dropped 4 bases and J dropped 6; count of bases not matched to a gene: 8. This CDR3 is built from 13 residues. In DNA form, the CDR3 reads TGCAGCGTTGGGGCAGGGGGCTCCCTCGAGCAGTACTTC. Protein product: CSVGAGGSLEQYF.

This clonotype appeared once. A read error may explain this, as a much larger clone is one base away. This chain links TRBV2 with TRBJ2-7; TRBD2 matches 12 bases. In germline, CDR1 is SNHLY, CDR2 FYNNEI. CDR3 length: 17 residues. J gave up 4 bases and V 8 bases, and 15 bases lay outside the gene matches. CDR3 loop: CASCPGTSGPARYEQYF. Written as DNA, the CDR3 is TGTGCCAGCTGCCCCGGGACTAGCGGGCCCGCCCGGTACGAGCAGTACTTC. The variable domain in full, completed from reference TRBV2 and TRBJ2-7, reads EPEVTQTPSHQVTQMGQEVILRCVPISNHLYFYWYRQILGQKVEFLVSFYNNEISEKSEIFDDQFSVERPDGSNFTLKIRSTKLEDSAMYFCASCPGTSGPARYEQYFGPGTRLTVT.

This clonotype was detected ten times or more. The chain recombines TRBV2 with TRBJ1-3, with a weak D call TRBD1 (5 bases). The V end was cut by 7 bases, the J end by 0 bases, with 10 bases between. The CDR3 is 14 residues long. Germline V gene lookup returns CDR1 SNHLY and CDR2 FYNNEI. As DNA, the CDR3 is TGTGCCAGCACTGACAGAAGCTCTGGAAACACCATATATTTT. Residues: CASTDRSSGNTIYF.

For this clonotype: The junction shows a germline mismatch at one end, possibly a read error. The chain uses TRBV7-7 and TRBJ2-7; no clear D. Germline values: CDR1 SSHAT, CDR2 FNYEAQ (reference sequence). The CDR3 totals 15 residues. In DNA form, the CDR3 reads TGTGCTAGCAGCTGGAGCGTGGGCACCTCCTACGAGCAGTACTTC. This translates into CASSWSVGTSYEQYF.

This clonotype showed up many times. The V gene is TRBV24-1, the J gene TRBJ2-5; 7 bases agree with TRBD1. The V gene's germline CDR1 is KGHDR and CDR2 SFDVKD. Trimming took 5 bases from V and 2 from J; bases not matched to a gene: 7. This CDR3 contains 15 residues. The CDR3, as DNA: TGTGCCACCAGTGCCAATCGGGACAGACAAGAGACCCAGTACTTC. Amino acid sequence: CATSANRDRQETQYF.